This T cell receptor beta chain was sequenced in a study of cytomegalovirus exposure and HLA in healthy donors. Study overall: Sequencing of 150 million to 200 million T cells in an earlier analysis found 95 million to 120 million unique TCR beta sequences. Study-wide points: In a later analysis, HLA-C alleles had the fewest associated TCRs, DRB1 alleles the most. About 87% or about 30% of the time was how often most TCR beta V segments were productive, according to an earlier analysis.

Amplification used 60 Vbeta primers and 13 Jbeta primers. Sequencing used immunoSEQ multiplex PCR; TCRdb keeps in-frame clones, though not all of them. The table records roughly 130,000 clones, roughly 80% of them present only once. A note on this clone: The antigen is undetermined.

The CDR3 runs 14 residues. Trimming took 3 bases from V and 4 from J, leaving 12 bases between them. From germline, CDR1 is LNHNV and CDR2 YYDKDF (reference sequence). The sequenced sample was PBMCs. The chain uses TRBV15 and TRBJ1-2, with D possibly TRBD1 on 6 matching bases. The sequence was obtained from a man in his forties in good health and CMV-seronegative. The CDR3 loop is CATSSRDTIYGYTF. Written as DNA, the CDR3 is TGTGCCACCAGCAGCCGGGACACGATCTATGGCTACACCTTC.